This TCR beta chain was retrieved from a study of T cells after yellow fever vaccination. As for the study in general: It was SMART-Seq v4 Ultra Low Input that prepared the fractions with low cell numbers. Study-wide findings and caveats: Repertoires obtained by FACS sorting could include abundant clonotypes that entered as contaminants from the bulk population.

A few counts support this clonotype. Its antigen is still unknown. Synthesis of TCR cDNA relied on 5'RACE template switching, which attached a universal primer site and UMIs. TCRdb reprocessed the 5' RACE reads with MiXCR, giving one entry per CDR3 protein. The data show about 220,000 distinct CDR3 sequences, 3.2% seen once. The CDR3 totals 14 residues. Trimming removed 3 bases at V and 8 bases at J, with 13 bases between. Germline loops: CDR1 SGHTA, CDR2 FQGNSA. The chain links TRBV7-2 to TRBJ2-2; a weak D match, TRBD1 (5 bases). The receptor's source is a man aged 18 to 29 who received the YFV17D yellow fever vaccine. The source was CD4+ T cells sorted from PBMCs, collected 10 days after the yellow fever booster vaccination. The CDR3 DNA sequence: TGTGCCAGCAGCTTCACAGCCAGGGTGGGGGAGCTGTTTTTT. This sequence encodes CASSFTARVGELFF.